These 22 T cell receptor beta chains share one sample of origin, sequenced in a study of CD8+CD57+ T cells in acquired aplastic anemia. The authors sequenced patients whose flow cytometry had shown CD8+CD57+ cell expansion. The use of genomic DNA as template underpinned the TCR beta VDJ and CDR3 profiling. One entry per CDR3 protein, called by TCRdb with MiXCR from the reads. The sample includes roughly 120,000 distinct CDR3 sequences, 45% to 60% seen only once; the top ten take 25% to 30%. The material sequenced was sorted CD4+, CD8+, or CD8+CD57+ T cells (not recorded which) from PBMCs. All receptors derive from a human donor with aplastic anemia.

This clonotype came up many times. The J gene is TRBJ2-7, the V gene TRBV12-3 or TRBV12-4; D perhaps matches TRBD2 (6 bases). The V end lost 4 bases, the J end lost 1 base, and 8 bases lay between the germline ends. The CDR3 runs 13 residues. The CDR3 sequence is CASSSTSSYEQYF. CDR3 sequence (DNA): TGTGCCAGCAGTTCGACTAGTTCCTACGAGCAGTACTTC.

This clonotype has just one count. The V gene is TRBV10-3, the J gene TRBJ2-1; D possibly matches TRBD1 or TRBD2 (5 bases each). CDR1 and CDR2 (germline): ENHRY, SYGVKD. The CDR3 consists of 17 residues. V was trimmed by 0 bases and J by 1 base, leaving 13 bases between them. This CDR3 reads CAISESRGEGSYNEQFF. As DNA, the CDR3 is TGTGCCATCAGTGAGTCCAGAGGGGAAGGATCCTACAATGAGCAGTTCTTC.

The rearrangement joins TRBV2 to TRBJ2-3; 10 bases fit TRBD2. This CDR3 is built from 18 residues. Trimming removed 7 bases from V and 2 bases from J; junction bases left unmatched: 15. Germline CDR1 reads SNHLY; CDR2 reads FYNNEI. CDR3 nucleotides: TGTGCCAGCATTCGGGCTAGCGGGGGACCTCGGGACACAGATACGCAGTATTTT. It yields the protein CASIRASGGPRDTDTQYF.

This clonotype has ten or more counts. V usage is TRBV5-1 and J usage is TRBJ1-1; D gene uncertain. V was clipped by 4 bases and J by 5 bases, with 18 bases between them. The CDR3 extends over 15 amino acids. Germline CDR1 is SGHRS and CDR2 is YFSETQ. CDR3 sequence (DNA): TGCGCCAGCAGCCGAACGTGGGGTGAGGGTACTGAAGCTTTCTTT. It is translated as CASSRTWGEGTEAFF.

The chain uses TRBV24-1 and TRBJ2-7, with 8 bases that match TRBD2. V was clipped by 11 bases and J by 6 bases; unmatched bases: 5. The CDR3 runs 11 residues. Looked up from germline, CDR1 is KGHDR and CDR2 is SFDVKD. CDR3 DNA sequence: TGTGCCATCAAAGCGGGGGCCGAGCAGTACTTC. It translates to CAIKAGAEQYF.

The chain joins TRBV2 to TRBJ1-3; D ambiguous. Germline V gene data show CDR1 as SNHLY and CDR2 as FYNNEI. The CDR3 sequence is 12 residues long. V was shortened by 1 base and J by 8 bases, with 6 bases between the two germline ends. CDR3: CASSEEFYTIYF. The DNA for the CDR3 is TGTGCCAGCAGTGAAGAGTTTTACACCATATATTTT.

J is TRBJ2-5 and V is TRBV20-1, with a tentative D call TRBD1 (5 bases). V lost 0 bases and J lost 1, with 9 bases in between. The CDR3 length is 14 residues. Germline V lookup: CDR1 DFQATT, CDR2 SNEGSKA (reference sequence). Here the CDR3 reads CSARDNDSQETQYF. DNA of the CDR3: TGCAGTGCTAGAGATAACGACAGCCAAGAGACCCAGTACTTC.

The genes are TRBV20-1 and TRBJ2-3, with 10 bases identical to TRBD2. The germline gives CDR1 DFQATT, CDR2 SNEGSKA (reference sequence). The CDR3 loop spans 14 amino acids. With 6 bases clipped from V and 4 bases from J, the junction kept 7 bases outside the gene matches. The DNA of the CDR3 is TGCAGTGCCAACCTCCTAGCGGGAGCAGATACGCAGTATTTT. This encodes CSANLLAGADTQYF.

The V and J genes are TRBV4-3 and TRBJ2-7; 7 bases are shared with TRBD2. The junction had 8 bases not matched to a gene; V was cut back by 3 bases and J by 6 bases. The CDR3 is made up of 14 amino acids. CDR1 is LGHNA, CDR2 YSLEER, per germline. CDR3: CASSQSRDYPEQYF. The DNA for the CDR3 is TGCGCCAGCAGCCAGTCCCGGGACTACCCCGAGCAGTACTTC.

This clonotype occurred many times. This chain uses TRBV5-1 with TRBJ2-1, with 9 bases aligning to TRBD2. The CDR3 totals 14 residues. J was trimmed by 7 bases and V by 1 base; bases with no gene match: 3. Germline CDR1 reads SGHRS; CDR2 reads YFSETQ. The CDR3 protein is CASSLRRGGNEQFF. The CDR3 region has the DNA TGCGCCAGCAGCTTGAGGCGGGGGGGGAATGAGCAGTTCTTC. The full variable domain, rest sourced from reference TRBV5-1 and TRBJ2-1, is KAGVTQTPRYLIKTRGQQVTLSCSPISGHRSVSWYQQTPGQGLQFLFEYFSETQRNKGNFPGRFSGRQFSNSRSEMNVSTLELGDSALYLCASSLRRGGNEQFFGPGTRLTVL.

This clonotype was counted between two and nine times. The chain couples TRBV10-3 to TRBJ2-5; 9 bases line up with TRBD2. Trimming cost V 1 base and J 2 bases; bases outside gene matches: 5. The CDR3 contains 16 residues. The germline V gene encodes CDR1 ENHRY and CDR2 SYGVKD. The CDR3 loop reads CAISEFSGSAQETQYF. CDR3 nucleotide sequence: TGTGCCATCAGTGAGTTTAGCGGGAGCGCTCAAGAGACCCAGTACTTC.

The chain is built from TRBV6-4 and TRBJ2-7, with 7 bases that match TRBD2. Gene TRBJ2-5 matches the end of the DNA better, so the J call may be wrong. This CDR3 is built from 13 residues. Germline lookup yields CDR1 MRHNA and CDR2 SNTAGT. In nucleotides, the CDR3 is TGTGCCAGCAGTATTTCGCGGGGGGAGACCCAGTACTTC. Its protein product is CASSISRGETQYF.

The J gene is TRBJ2-1, the V gene TRBV20-1; D gene ambiguous. The CDR3 extends over 14 amino acids. From germline, CDR1 is DFQATT and CDR2 SNEGSKA (reference sequence). Trimming left V 6 bases short and J 4 bases short, with 16 bases between. The CDR3 loop reads CSASSFRPYNEQFF. The CDR3 nucleotides read TGCAGTGCCAGCAGCTTTCGTCCTTACAATGAGCAGTTCTTC.

This clonotype has at least ten counts. The chain couples TRBV14 to TRBJ2-3; no clear D gene. The CDR3 has 14 residues. V lost 4 bases to trimming and J lost 2 bases, with 10 bases between them. From germline, CDR1 is SGHDN and CDR2 FVKESK. The CDR3 reads CASSPVGFTDTQYF. CDR3 sequence (DNA): TGTGCCAGCAGCCCGGTAGGATTCACAGATACGCAGTATTTT.

This clonotype was counted at least ten times. V usage is TRBV15 and J usage is TRBJ1-1, with D possibly matching TRBD1 (5 bases). The CDR3 consists of 22 residues. V lost 0 bases, J lost 0 bases, and 29 bases lay in between. The V gene's germline CDR1 is LNHNV and CDR2 YYDKDF (reference sequence). The CDR3 bases are TGTGCCACCAGCAGAGAGGGGGAGCCCCCGATACCTTCCCCGGCAGTGAACACTGAAGCTTTCTTT. The encoded protein is CATSREGEPPIPSPAVNTEAFF.

The chain recombines TRBV24-1 with TRBJ2-7; 9 nucleotides agree with TRBD2. The CDR3 consists of 14 residues. V dropped 7 bases and J dropped 2; count of bases not matched to a gene: 5. Germline CDR1 KGHDR, CDR2 SFDVKD. In DNA, the CDR3 is TGTGCCACCAGCCTCGGACTAGCGCCCTACGAGCAGTACTTC. It specifies CATSLGLAPYEQYF.

The gene calls are TRBV9 and TRBJ2-3; 8 positions agree with TRBD2. This CDR3 comprises 16 residues. Germline values: CDR1 SGDLS, CDR2 YYNGEE. V was clipped by 0 bases and J by 5 bases; unmatched bases: 8. The CDR3 protein is CASSVDGLAGGDTQYF. CDR3 DNA sequence: TGTGCCAGCAGCGTAGACGGACTGGCGGGAGGAGATACGCAGTATTTT.

J is TRBJ2-7 and V is TRBV10-3; D might be TRBD2 (5 bases). With 6 bases removed from V and 7 bases from J, the gap between germline ends came to 16 bases. The length of the CDR3 is 13 residues. Germline assignment: CDR1 ENHRY and CDR2 SYGVKD. The CDR3 nucleotides are TGTGCCATCAGCTTGGACGGGGTGGGGGAGCAGTACTTC. Residues: CAISLDGVGEQYF.

As DNA, the CDR3 is TGTGCCAGCAGCGTAGGAACCGAGCAGTACTTC. Its protein product is CASSVGTEQYF. This chain connects TRBV9 to TRBJ2-7; D remains unclear. Germline V gene lookup returns CDR1 SGDLS and CDR2 YYNGEE. This CDR3 is built from 11 residues. V lost 0 bases to trimming and J lost 6 bases, with 4 bases between them.

This clonotype has only a few counts. The rearrangement links TRBV6-4 to TRBJ2-1; the match to TRBD2 covers 9 bases. V shed 0 bases, J shed 8 bases, and the junction held 14 bases outside the gene matches. The CDR3 is 18 amino acids. Per the germline V gene, CDR1 is MRHNA and CDR2 is SNTAGT. The CDR3 DNA follows: TGTGCCAGCAGTGACTCAATTGGAGGGGCGGGGGGGCCCTATGAGCAGTTCTTC. This codes for CASSDSIGGAGGPYEQFF.

The genes are TRBV7-9 and TRBJ1-6; 10 bases are shared with TRBD1. Germline V lookup: CDR1 SEHNR, CDR2 FQNEAQ (reference sequence). The CDR3 consists of 14 residues. With V trimmed by 5 bases and J by 10 bases, 5 bases remained unmatched. CDR3 in amino acids: CASSTGTGASPLHF. The CDR3 DNA reads TGTGCCAGCAGCACCGGGACAGGGGCCTCACCCCTCCACTTT.

The chain couples TRBV12-3 or TRBV12-4 to TRBJ2-1, with 8 bases aligning to TRBD1. The V and J ends lost 6 bases and 4 bases, in that order; junction bases with no gene match: 5. The CDR3 is 14 residues long. CDR3 sequence reads: CASSHDRGYNEQFF. The DNA for the CDR3 is TGTGCCAGCAGCCACGACAGGGGATACAATGAGCAGTTCTTC.